This is a list of T cell receptor beta chains from one sample in a study of blood T cell repertoires in COVID-19. Sequencing was performed with immunoSEQ multiplex PCR; in TCRdb, only in-frame clones are kept and a portion is missing. The table records under 450,000 clones, around 88% of them present only once. The sequenced sample consisted of peripheral blood. The receptor set was obtained from a woman aged 50 to 65 with COVID-19, enrolled during active disease. The CDR3 runs from the conserved cysteine through the conserved F or W. D genes are given only for firm matches. Rows give clone size only sometimes, using once, few, many, or a class for an expanded clone.

-	TRBV3-1/TRBV3-2	-	TRBJ1-2	CASSQGGQYGYTF	TGTGCCAGCAGCCAAGGGGGCCAGTATGGCTACACCTTC
TRBD1	TRBV19	-	TRBJ1-6	CASSPGDSIPNSPLHF	TGTGCCAGTAGTCCTGGGGACAGCATACCAAATTCACCCCTCCACTTT
TRBD1	TRBV19	-	TRBJ1-5	CASGRQGMSNQPQHF	TGTGCCAGTGGACGACAGGGAATGAGCAATCAGCCCCAGCATTTT
-	TRBV6-4	-	TRBJ1-5	CASTNEEWNQPQHF	TGTGCCAGCACTAATGAGGAGTGGAATCAGCCCCAGCATTTT
-	TRBV11-2	-	TRBJ2-6	CASSLWGGAGTSGANVLTF	TGTGCCAGCAGCTTATGGGGCGGGGCAGGGACGTCTGGGGCCAACGTCCTGACTTTC
-	TRBV25-1	-	TRBJ1-6	CASSSGVQRGSPLHF	TGTGCCAGCAGCAGCGGGGTACAAAGGGGTTCACCCCTCCACTTT
-	TRBV5-1	-	TRBJ1-2	CASSSSSYGYTF	TGCGCCAGCAGCTCTAGTTCGTATGGCTACACCTTC
-	TRBV12-3/TRBV12-4	-	TRBJ1-2	CASSFPARGGYTF	TGTGCCAGCAGTTTCCCGGCCCGCGGGGGCTACACCTTC
TRBD2	TRBV7-8	-	TRBJ2-1	CASSHRTSANNEQFF	TGTGCCAGCAGCCATCGGACTAGCGCGAACAATGAGCAGTTCTTC
-	TRBV5-1	-	TRBJ1-6	CASSLEGPGRPLHF	TGCGCCAGCAGCTTGGAAGGCCCGGGGAGACCCCTCCACTTT
TRBD1	TRBV9	-	TRBJ2-5	CASSVRTGRQETQYF	TGTGCCAGCAGCGTAAGGACAGGGCGGCAAGAGACCCAGTACTTC
-	TRBV6-5	-	TRBJ1-2	CASGVTGYGYTF	TGTGCCAGCGGGGTGACAGGTTATGGCTACACCTTC
-	TRBV23-1	-	TRBJ1-4	CASANFGSHEKLFF	TGCGCCAGCGCCAATTTCGGGAGTCATGAAAAACTGTTTTTT
-	TRBV6-1	-	TRBJ1-5	CASSEAPGGWQPQHF	TGTGCCAGCAGTGAAGCGCCGGGGGGCTGGCAGCCCCAGCATTTT
TRBD1	TRBV6-6	-	TRBJ1-3	CASTPGEGAPGNTIYF	TGTGCCAGCACCCCCGGTGAGGGGGCGCCTGGAAACACCATATATTTT
-	TRBV7-3	-	TRBJ2-3	CASSLMGGVSTDTQYF	TGTGCCAGCAGCTTAATGGGCGGGGTTAGCACAGATACGCAGTATTTT
TRBD1	TRBV12-3/TRBV12-4	-	TRBJ1-3	CASGTVSGNTIYF	TGTGCCAGCGGGACAGTCTCAGGAAACACCATATATTTT
-	TRBV5-1	-	TRBJ2-1	CASNQGINEQFF	TGCGCCAGCAACCAGGGGATCAATGAGCAGTTCTTC
TRBD1	TRBV10-2	-	TRBJ1-2	CASSQDRESYGYTF	TGCGCCAGCAGTCAAGACAGGGAGAGCTATGGCTACACCTTC
-	TRBV30	few	TRBJ1-6	CAWSGLEGRHSPLHF	TGTGCCTGGAGTGGTTTGGAGGGGAGACATTCACCCCTCCACTTT
TRBD1	TRBV19	-	TRBJ1-5	CASSYTGGSEPQHF	TGTGCCAGTAGTTACACAGGGGGCAGTGAGCCCCAGCATTTT
-	TRBV28	-	TRBJ1-1	CASSFTSWTEAFF	TGTGCCAGCAGTTTTACATCGTGGACTGAAGCTTTCTTT
TRBD1	TRBV12-5	-	TRBJ1-1	CASGLARTGLNTEAFF	TGTGCTAGTGGTTTGGCAAGGACAGGGTTAAACACTGAAGCTTTCTTT
TRBD1	TRBV30	-	TRBJ1-4	CAWSARQGSATNEKLFF	TGTGCCTGGAGTGCCCGACAGGGGAGCGCAACTAATGAAAAACTGTTTTTT
TRBD1	TRBV19	-	TRBJ1-5	CASSGGQGGNQPQHF	TGTGCCAGTAGTGGCGGACAGGGGGGCAATCAGCCCCAGCATTTT
-	TRBV6-5	-	TRBJ1-1	CASSYSIQTNTEAFF	TGTGCCAGCAGTTACTCGATACAGACGAACACTGAAGCTTTCTTT
TRBD1	TRBV5-5	once	TRBJ1-2	CASSRTGVNYGYTF	TGTGCCAGCAGCCGGACAGGGGTCAACTATGGCTACACCTTC
-	TRBV6-2/TRBV6-3	-	TRBJ2-7	CASSYSGGLTYEQYF	TGTGCCAGCAGTTACTCGGGGGGTCTGACCTACGAGCAGTACTTC
-	TRBV5-1	-	TRBJ1-1	CASSLIVNTEAFF	TGCGCCAGCAGCTTGATCGTAAACACTGAAGCTTTCTTT
-	TRBV7-8	-	TRBJ1-1	CASTLRGGGVLGEAFF	TGTGCCAGCACCCTCCGGGGGGGTGGGGTTTTGGGTGAAGCTTTCTTT
TRBD1	TRBV9	-	TRBJ1-4	CASSVGQGLEKLFF	TGTGCCAGCAGCGTGGGACAGGGTCTGGAAAAACTGTTTTTT
-	TRBV7-3	-	TRBJ1-1	CASSIRGGEAFF	TGTGCCAGCAGCATCAGGGGCGGTGAAGCTTTCTTT
TRBD1	TRBV7-2	-	TRBJ2-7	CASSLIGTGAYEQYF	TGTGCCAGCAGCTTAATTGGGACAGGGGCCTACGAGCAGTACTTC
-	TRBV3-1/TRBV3-2	-	TRBJ1-1	CASGDANTEAFF	TGTGCCAGCGGAGACGCGAACACTGAAGCTTTCTTT
TRBD1	TRBV15	once	TRBJ1-4	CATSTLGDRKKLFF	TGTGCCACCAGCACCCTGGGGGACAGGAAAAAACTGTTTTTT
-	TRBV27	-	TRBJ2-1	CASSFSPYNEQFF	TGTGCCAGCAGTTTCAGTCCCTACAATGAGCAGTTCTTC
TRBD1	TRBV6-5	-	TRBJ1-2	CASSYSRDSPYGYTF	TGTGCCAGCAGTTACTCGAGGGACAGCCCCTATGGCTACACCTTC
TRBD1	TRBV10-3	few	TRBJ1-2	CAISYTGGNYGYTF	TGTGCCATCAGCTATACAGGGGGCAACTATGGCTACACCTTC
TRBD2	TRBV5-1	once	TRBJ2-7	CASSLGLADSYEQYF	TGCGCCAGCAGCTTGGGACTAGCGGATTCCTACGAGCAGTACTTC
TRBD1	TRBV3-1/TRBV3-2	-	TRBJ1-2	CASSRDRANYGYTF	TGTGCCAGCAGCCGGGACAGGGCTAACTATGGCTACACCTTC
-	TRBV6-5	-	TRBJ1-2	CASIGQNYGYTF	TGTGCCAGCATTGGACAGAACTATGGCTACACCTTC
-	TRBV18	-	TRBJ2-7	CASSPEQTYEQYF	TGTGCCAGCTCACCAGAACAGACCTACGAGCAGTACTTC
-	TRBV5-1	-	TRBJ2-6	CASSPTGLGSSGANVLTF	TGCGCCAGCAGCCCCACAGGGTTAGGGAGCTCTGGGGCCAACGTCCTGACTTTC
-	TRBV11-2	-	TRBJ2-4	CASSSTLAKNIQYF	TGTGCCAGCAGCTCGACACTAGCCAAAAACATTCAGTACTTC
-	TRBV6-5	-	TRBJ2-2	CASRLNRDNGELFF	TGTGCCAGCAGACTCAACAGGGATAACGGGGAGCTGTTTTTT
TRBD1	TRBV2	-	TRBJ1-2	CASRPGGVGTNYGYTF	TGTGCCAGCAGGCCAGGGGGAGTGGGTACTAACTATGGCTACACCTTC
-	TRBV27	-	TRBJ2-7	CASRLGQHSYEQYF	TGTGCCAGCAGACTAGGACAGCATTCCTACGAGCAGTACTTC
TRBD1	TRBV15	-	TRBJ1-2	CATSKTGDYGYTF	TGTGCCACCAGCAAAACAGGGGACTATGGCTACACCTTC
-	TRBV10-3	-	TRBJ1-6	CAISESAGEPVSPLHF	TGTGCCATCAGTGAGTCGGCAGGGGAGCCAGTTTCACCCCTCCACTTT
-	TRBV2	few	TRBJ1-3	CASSSIGNTIYF	TGTGCCAGCAGTTCAATTGGAAACACCATATATTTT
-	TRBV11-2	-	TRBJ2-1	CASSLGSGHDEQFF	TGTGCCAGCAGCTTAGGTAGTGGGCACGATGAGCAGTTCTTC
-	TRBV6-1	once	TRBJ2-7	CASGETGSYEQYF	TGTGCCAGCGGTGAGACAGGTTCCTACGAGCAGTACTTC
TRBD1	TRBV13	once	TRBJ1-1	CASSFTGGNTEAFF	TGTGCCAGCAGCTTCACAGGGGGTAACACTGAAGCTTTCTTT